This T cell receptor beta chain was profiled in a study of cytomegalovirus exposure and HLA in healthy donors. Study-level background: Earlier sequencing of about 179 million T cells yielded around 100 million unique TCR beta sequences.

Of note for this clone: One end of the junction is discordant with germline, which a read error may explain.

PCR amplification relied on 60 Vbeta primers (plus 13 Jbeta primers). Produced via immunoSEQ multiplex PCR; TCRdb's table is partial and in-frame only. The sample gives about 160,000 clones, roughly 80% of which show up once; about 4.3% is in the top ten. The germline gives CDR1 SGHAT, CDR2 FQNNGV. The CDR3 is 15 amino acids. Sequenced: PBMCs. The chain joins TRBV11-2 to TRBJ2-7; TRBD1 matches 9 bases. The receptor comes from a woman in her fifties or sixties in good health and CMV-seropositive. The DNA of the CDR3 is TGTGCCAGCAGCTTAGGGGGACAGGGTTATTACGAGCAGCACTTC. Its protein product is CASSLGGQGYYEQHF.